These 22 T cell receptor beta chains share one sample of origin, sequenced in a study of regulatory T cells in long-lasting Graves disease. The time point: newly diagnosed GD, antithyroid drugs for less than 3 months. The TCR library was made from RNA extracted from PBMCs. Arm-PCR of CDR3 regions and iRepertoire HTBI primers were used to build TCR beta libraries. TCRdb re-called the multiplex PCR reads through MiXCR, storing one row per CDR3 protein. The sample includes about 440,000 distinct CDR3 sequences, about 15% of them seen just once. These data were likewise used in another study, on T cells in Graves' hyperthyroidism and ophthalmopathy.

Specimen: peripheral blood mononuclear cells (PBMCs), collected at new diagnosis, from a patient treated with antithyroid drugs. All receptors come from a woman aged 30 to 39 with Graves disease.

The chain joins TRBV3-1 to TRBJ2-4, with TRBD1 matching 8 bases. J lost 0 bases, V lost 4 bases, and 17 bases had no gene match. This CDR3 has 20 residues. Germline assignment: CDR1 LGHDT and CDR2 YNNKEL (reference sequence). The CDR3: CASSPGPGTGPLIAKNIQYF. The CDR3 nucleotides read TGTGCCAGCAGCCCGGGGCCCGGGACAGGTCCCCTAATAGCCAAAAACATTCAGTACTTC.

This clonotype was observed a single time. A much larger clone sits a single nucleotide away, making a read error possible. The final CDR3 position lacks the conserved phenylalanine or tryptophan, pointing to a likely read error. V is TRBV5-1 and J is TRBJ2-1; the D gene is possibly TRBD2 (6 bases). V lost 2 bases and J 5 bases, leaving 14 bases between the germline ends. This CDR3 region has 15 residues. Germline CDR1 and CDR2: SGHRS and YFSETQ. CDR3 residues: CASSFSQGGHNEQFC. The DNA of the CDR3 is TGCGCCAGCAGCTTTTCTCAGGGAGGCCACAATGAGCAGTTCTGC.

This clonotype was seen ten or more times. The rearrangement joins TRBV18 to TRBJ1-5; D is ambiguous. CDR3 length: 15 residues. V dropped 2 bases and J dropped 2 bases, with 10 bases sitting between them. Germline loops: CDR1 KGHSH, CDR2 LQKENI. In DNA form, the CDR3 reads TGTGCCAGCTCACCATCAGGCTTGGGCAATCAGCCCCAGCATTTT. This encodes CASSPSGLGNQPQHF.

Concerning this clonotype: One junction end disagrees with the germline gene, perhaps due to a read error. V is TRBV11-2 and J is TRBJ1-2; TRBD1 aligns across 7 bases. The CDR3 sequence is 14 residues long. From germline, CDR1 is SGHAT and CDR2 FQNNGV. The CDR3 DNA reads as TGCGCCAGCAGTTGGGACAGAGCTAACTATGGCTACACCTTC. Translating gives CASSWDRANYGYTF.

The chain couples TRBV20-1 to TRBJ2-1; the match to TRBD2 covers 10 bases. J was trimmed by 4 bases and V by 6 bases; bases with no gene match: 18. This CDR3 comprises 18 residues. Germline assignment: CDR1 DFQATT and CDR2 SNEGSKA (reference sequence). The CDR3 DNA reads TGCAGTGCGGCCGGGACTAGCGATCATTGGGGTAAATACAATGAGCAGTTCTTC. Protein: CSAAGTSDHWGKYNEQFF.

This clonotype has at least ten counts. The rearrangement links TRBV12-3 or TRBV12-4 to TRBJ2-2; 15 bases map to TRBD2. The CDR3 covers 16 residues. J gave up 6 bases and V 5 bases, and 4 bases lay outside the gene matches. As DNA, the CDR3 is TGTGCCAGCAGTCCCGGACTAGCGGGAGGGCCCGGGGAGCTGTTTTTT. The encoded protein is CASSPGLAGGPGELFF.

A note on this clonotype: This clone may be a read error of a much larger clone one base away. The rearrangement uses TRBV7-9 and TRBJ2-7; tentative D call: TRBD1 (6 bases). V was cut by 3 bases and J by 6 bases, with 9 bases left in between. This CDR3 comprises 12 residues. The germline gives CDR1 SEHNR, CDR2 FQNEAQ (reference sequence). In DNA, the CDR3 is TGTGCCAGCAGCTTGGCAGGGGCCGAGCAGTACTTC. It is translated as CASSLAGAEQYF.

This clonotype occurred many times. The rearrangement links TRBV6-1 to TRBJ1-1; D gene uncertain. V was clipped by 3 bases and J by 0 bases, with 5 bases between them. Germline V CDR1 and CDR2: MNHNS, SASEGT. The length of the CDR3 is 13 residues. The CDR3 loop reads CASSDLMNTEAFF. DNA of the CDR3: TGTGCCAGCAGTGACCTCATGAACACTGAAGCTTTCTTT.

This clonotype was detected many times. J is TRBJ1-5 and V is TRBV27, with D uncertain. From germline, CDR1 is MNHEY and CDR2 SMNVEV (reference sequence). V was cut by 3 bases and J by 0 bases, with 9 bases left in between. CDR3 length equals 15 residues. CDR3 residues: CASSFLGSSNQPQHF. CDR3 bases: TGTGCCAGCAGTTTTTTAGGCAGTAGCAATCAGCCCCAGCATTTT.

The V and J genes are TRBV27 and TRBJ2-7, with D tentatively TRBD2 (6 bases). With 5 bases removed from V and 0 bases from J, the gap between germline ends came to 17 bases. The CDR3 is 16 amino acids. Germline V gene lookup returns CDR1 MNHEY and CDR2 SMNVEV (reference sequence). The CDR3 DNA sequence: TGTGCCAGCAGTCCGGTAACTAGCCGAAGCTCCTACGAGCAGTACTTC. It yields the protein CASSPVTSRSSYEQYF.

The chain employs TRBV18 and TRBJ2-7; 10 nucleotides match TRBD1. Germline trimming cut 3 bases from V and 2 bases from J; bases unmatched to any gene: 19. CDR3 length: 20 residues. The germline gives CDR1 KGHSH, CDR2 LQKENI. CDR3 DNA: TGTGCCAGCTCACCGGGTCCGGGACAGGGGATCTTTGGCACAGCCTACGAGCAGTACTTC. This encodes CASSPGPGQGIFGTAYEQYF.

In its sample, this clonotype was seen many times. This chain uses TRBV3-1 with TRBJ1-2; D gene uncertain. The CDR3 totals 14 residues. The V gene's germline CDR1 is LGHDT and CDR2 YNNKEL (reference sequence). Deletions cut 0 bases from V and 0 bases from J, with 5 bases between. DNA of the CDR3: TGTGCCAGCAGCCAAGAGGGGACTAACTATGGCTACACCTTC. This sequence encodes CASSQEGTNYGYTF.

This clonotype was counted at least ten times. The rearrangement uses TRBV3-1 and TRBJ2-1; no firm D call. V lost 4 bases and J lost 4, with 11 bases in between. The V gene's germline CDR1 is LGHDT and CDR2 YNNKEL (reference sequence). The CDR3 totals 14 residues. CDR3 protein: CASSPAPIYNEQFF. Here the CDR3 DNA reads TGTGCCAGCAGCCCGGCTCCCATTTACAATGAGCAGTTCTTC.

This clonotype was seen at least ten times. The V gene is TRBV28, the J gene TRBJ2-2, with TRBD2 matching 7 bases. The length of the CDR3 is 16 residues. V shed 3 bases, J shed 6 bases, and the junction held 10 bases outside the gene matches. From germline, CDR1 is MDHEN and CDR2 SYDVKM. CDR3 in amino acids: CASSFLPRAGSGELFF. CDR3 nucleotides: TGTGCCAGCAGTTTCCTCCCTCGAGCGGGATCCGGGGAGCTGTTTTTT.

The CDR3 region is CASSVALGPTGELFF. The CDR3 DNA sequence: TGTGCCAGCAGCGTAGCTCTAGGTCCCACCGGGGAGCTGTTTTTT. V usage is TRBV9 and J usage is TRBJ2-2, with D unclear. This CDR3 region has 15 residues. Germline CDR1 and CDR2: SGDLS and YYNGEE. V was shortened by 0 bases and J by 4 bases, with 10 bases between the two germline ends.

A remark on this clonotype: This could be a read error, since a much larger clone is one nucleotide away. The chain employs TRBV24-1 and TRBJ2-1; D is unclear. Germline V gene lookup returns CDR1 KGHDR and CDR2 SFDVKD. The CDR3 contains 15 residues. V was cut by 1 base and J by 10 bases, with 16 bases left in between. The CDR3 nucleotides read TGTGCCACCAGTGATTTTTCCGGTGGATCCTACGAGCAGTTCTTC. Its protein is CATSDFSGGSYEQFF.

This clonotype was seen more than once but under ten times. This sequence joins TRBV9 and TRBJ1-2; D may be TRBD1 (5 bases). V lost 3 bases and J lost 0, with 12 bases in between. Germline V gene sequence: CDR1 SGDLS, CDR2 YYNGEE. The CDR3 extends over 15 amino acids. The CDR3 nucleotides read TGTGCCAGCAGCGGAGATGGCAGGGCTAACTATGGCTACACCTTC. Protein product: CASSGDGRANYGYTF.

V gene TRBV5-4 combines with J gene TRBJ2-5; TRBD2 agrees at 8 bases. Germline CDR1 is SGHNT and CDR2 is YYREEE (reference sequence). The CDR3 runs 14 residues. Germline trimming cut 7 bases from V and 2 bases from J; bases unmatched to any gene: 7. CDR3 amino acids: CASGPTGGQETQYF. DNA of the CDR3: TGTGCCAGCGGTCCGACGGGAGGGCAAGAGACCCAGTACTTC.

This clonotype was recorded a few times. The chain joins TRBV19 to TRBJ1-5, with D possibly matching TRBD1 (6 bases). The CDR3 totals 15 residues. Trimming removed 3 bases at V and 7 bases at J, with 16 bases between. Germline V gene lookup returns CDR1 LNHDA and CDR2 SQIVND (reference sequence). Written as DNA, the CDR3 is TGTGCCAGTAGTATCTCCAGGGCAGGGGTCCAGCCCCAGCATTTT. This sequence encodes CASSISRAGVQPQHF.

This clonotype was counted between two and nine times. The V call is TRBV6-4, the J call TRBJ2-3; a possible D gene is TRBD1 (5 bases). Germline CDR1 MRHNA, CDR2 SNTAGT. The CDR3 totals 15 residues. Between the trimmed V and J ends, which lost 0 bases and 1 base, there was a span of 8 bases. The CDR3 loop is CASSDSGQGTDTQYF. Here the CDR3 DNA reads TGTGCCAGCAGTGACTCGGGGCAGGGCACAGATACGCAGTATTTT.

This clonotype was seen more than once but under ten times. CDR3 nucleotide sequence: TGTGCCAGCAGCTTGGAGTTCTTC. Encoded protein: CASSLEFF. The chain joins TRBV7-2 to TRBJ2-1; D remains ambiguous. Deletions cut 3 bases from V and 14 bases from J, with 2 bases between. Germline V gene data show CDR1 as SGHTA and CDR2 as FQGNSA. The CDR3 extends over 8 amino acids.

The V call is TRBV10-3, the J call TRBJ2-1; weak D call: TRBD1 (6 bases). From germline, CDR1 is ENHRY and CDR2 SYGVKD. V shed 4 bases and J shed 7 bases, with 8 bases lying between them. This CDR3 has 12 residues. The CDR3 bases are TGTGCCATCAGTGGAACAGGGAATGAGCAGTTCTTC. This codes for CAISGTGNEQFF.